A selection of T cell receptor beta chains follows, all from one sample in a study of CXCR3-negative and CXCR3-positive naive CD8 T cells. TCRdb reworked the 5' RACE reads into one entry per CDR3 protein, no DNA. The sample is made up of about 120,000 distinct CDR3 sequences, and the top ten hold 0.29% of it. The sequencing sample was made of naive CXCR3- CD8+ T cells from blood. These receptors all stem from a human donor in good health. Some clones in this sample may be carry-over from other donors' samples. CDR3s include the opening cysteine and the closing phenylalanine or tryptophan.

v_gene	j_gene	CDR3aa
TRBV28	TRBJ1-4	CASSTPGRSTNEKLFF
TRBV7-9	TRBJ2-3	CASSSLSGGPTDTQYF
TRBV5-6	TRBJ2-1	CASSLGPGTGSDEQFF
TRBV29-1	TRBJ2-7	CSVVRTSDVYEQYF
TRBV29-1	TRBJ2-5	CSVEDPTTQETQYF
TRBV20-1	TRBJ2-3	CSAGRDPPTYTQYF
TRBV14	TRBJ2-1	CASSLAAGGYNEQFF
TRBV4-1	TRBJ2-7	CASSHSKTGSYEQYF
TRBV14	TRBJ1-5	CASSQGVYEPQHF
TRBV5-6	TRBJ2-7	CASSLELAGPYEQYF
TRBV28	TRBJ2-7	CASSLSGDIRSYEQYF
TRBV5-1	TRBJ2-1	CASSLEGGQFF
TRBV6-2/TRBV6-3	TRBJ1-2	CASRARTDIDYGYTF
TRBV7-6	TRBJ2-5	CASSLYEETQYF
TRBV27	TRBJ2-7	CAIGRGESYEQYF
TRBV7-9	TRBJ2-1	CASSSTGLWGGDEQFF
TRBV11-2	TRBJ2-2	CASSFAGGGSNTGELFF
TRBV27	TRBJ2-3	CASRPDRGRTDTQYF
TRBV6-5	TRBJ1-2	CASSYRTDGLYGYTF
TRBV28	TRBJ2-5	CASSSRIAQETQYF
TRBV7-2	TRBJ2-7	CASSLGGVYEQYF
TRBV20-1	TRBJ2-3	CSAEGWGPSTDTQYF
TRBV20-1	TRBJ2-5	CSASDRDQETQYF
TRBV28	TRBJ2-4	CAGGGRAKNIQYF
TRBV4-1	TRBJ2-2	CASSQLGADTGELFF
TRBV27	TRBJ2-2	CASSGGSYSGELFF
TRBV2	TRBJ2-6	CASTNAGPGMTGANVLTF
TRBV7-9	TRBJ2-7	CASSLEGGYYEQYF
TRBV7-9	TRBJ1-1	CASSQRDRGVEAFF
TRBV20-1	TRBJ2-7	CSAYRGDPSYEQYF
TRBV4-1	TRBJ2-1	CASSLTPGGPYNEQFF
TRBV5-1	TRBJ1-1	CASSLDRGAGAFF
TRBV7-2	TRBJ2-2	CASSLLVRAASTGELFF
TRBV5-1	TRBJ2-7	CASSLGIEQYF
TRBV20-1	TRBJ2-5	CSARPSGRGETQYF
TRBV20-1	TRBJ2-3	CSARAAGLEVDTQYF
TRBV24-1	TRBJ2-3	CATKAGSTDTQYF
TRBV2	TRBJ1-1	CASSVGDTEAFF
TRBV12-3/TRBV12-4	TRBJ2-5	CASSFRGGLSETQYF
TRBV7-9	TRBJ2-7	CASSPGPAPSYEQYF
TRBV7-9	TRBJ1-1	CASSLTGEAEAFF